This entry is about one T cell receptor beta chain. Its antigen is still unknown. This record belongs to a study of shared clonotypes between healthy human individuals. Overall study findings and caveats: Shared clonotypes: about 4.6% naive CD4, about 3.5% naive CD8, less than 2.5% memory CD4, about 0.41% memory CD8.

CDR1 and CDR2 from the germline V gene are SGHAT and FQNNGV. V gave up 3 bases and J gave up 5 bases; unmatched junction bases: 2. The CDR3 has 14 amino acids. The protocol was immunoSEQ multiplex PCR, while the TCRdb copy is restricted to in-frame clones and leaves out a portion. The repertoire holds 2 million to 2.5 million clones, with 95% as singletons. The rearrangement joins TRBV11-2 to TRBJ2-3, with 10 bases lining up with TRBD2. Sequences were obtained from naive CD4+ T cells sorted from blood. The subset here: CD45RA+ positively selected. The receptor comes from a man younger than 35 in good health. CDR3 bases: TGTGCCAGCAGCTTGGGACTAGCGAAAGATACGCAGTATTTT. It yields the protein CASSLGLAKDTQYF.